This entry lists 5 T cell receptor beta chains sequenced from one sample in a study of beta chain features in type 1 diabetes. The whole isolated RNA underwent reverse transcription, so sequencing captured expressed TCRB transcripts. Method: immunoSEQ multiplex PCR; TCRdb's copy keeps in-frame clones and lacks some. The repertoire consists of 970,000 or so clones, with roughly 15% occurring once and the leading ten covering 0.023%. The material sequenced was naive CD4+ T cells from blood. All receptors derive from a woman younger than 30 in good health.

The sample holds a few counts of this clone. V and J are TRBV7-6 and TRBJ2-2; TRBD2 matches at 11 bases. The V gene end was trimmed by 2 bases and the J gene end by 1 base; junction bases not matched to a gene: 6. The germline gives CDR1 SGHVS, CDR2 FNYEAQ. The CDR3 is 18 amino acids. The chain's CDR3 is CASSLYFGTSGNTGELFF. CDR3 nucleotide sequence: TGTGCCAGCAGCTTATATTTCGGGACTAGCGGGAACACCGGGGAGCTGTTTTTT.

This rearrangement joins TRBV15 to TRBJ2-3; no clear D. The CDR3 loop spans 14 amino acids. The V gene's germline CDR1 is LNHNV and CDR2 YYDKDF (reference sequence). Trimming shortened V by 4 bases and J by 8 bases, and 16 bases separated the two germline ends. The CDR3 sequence is CATSTRDVLGTQYF. The CDR3 nucleotides are TGTGCCACCAGCACTCGCGACGTACTGGGTACGCAGTATTTT.

This clone came up a few times. The gene calls are TRBV23-1 and TRBJ1-5, with 7 positions matching TRBD1. TRBV23-1 is an ORF for which the function is uncertain. The CDR3 totals 17 residues. Trimming at V came to 4 bases and at J to 0 bases, leaving 9 bases not matched to a gene. The CDR3 coding sequence is TGCGCCAGCAGTCGCGCTCAGGGGGGATATAGCAATCAGCCCCAGCATTTT. Translating gives CASSRAQGGYSNQPQHF.

A few counts support this clone. This chain connects TRBV29-1 to TRBJ2-7; 7 nucleotides match TRBD2. This CDR3 has 14 amino acids. V shed 6 bases and J 5 bases; nucleotides not matched to a gene: 13. CDR1 and CDR2 from the germline V gene are SQVTM and ANQGSEA. The CDR3 protein is CSVDVDGGGNEQYF. The CDR3, as DNA: TGCAGCGTGGACGTAGACGGGGGAGGGAACGAGCAGTACTTC.

This clone was seen only a few times. This sequence joins TRBV29-1 and TRBJ2-5; D gene ambiguous. The germline V and J ends were trimmed by 8 bases and 3 bases, with 7 bases remaining between them. Germline CDR1 SQVTM, CDR2 ANQGSEA. The CDR3 runs to 10 residues. The CDR3 loop is CSTKKETQYF. Here the CDR3 DNA reads TGCAGCACTAAAAAAGAGACCCAGTACTTC.